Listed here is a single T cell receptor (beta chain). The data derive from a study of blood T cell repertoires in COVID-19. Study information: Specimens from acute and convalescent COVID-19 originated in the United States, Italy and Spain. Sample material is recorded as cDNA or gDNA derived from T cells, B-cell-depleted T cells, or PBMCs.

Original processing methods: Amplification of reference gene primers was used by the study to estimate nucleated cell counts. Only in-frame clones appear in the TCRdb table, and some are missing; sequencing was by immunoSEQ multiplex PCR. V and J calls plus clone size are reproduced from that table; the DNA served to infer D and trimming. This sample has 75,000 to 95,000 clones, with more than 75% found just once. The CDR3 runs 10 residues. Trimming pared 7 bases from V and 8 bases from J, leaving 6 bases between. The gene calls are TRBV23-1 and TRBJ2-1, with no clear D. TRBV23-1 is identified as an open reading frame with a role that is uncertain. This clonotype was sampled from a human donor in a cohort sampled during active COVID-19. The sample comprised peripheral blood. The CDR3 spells CASICDEQFF. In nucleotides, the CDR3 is TGCGCCAGCATATGTGATGAGCAGTTCTTC.